This T cell receptor beta chain was recovered during a study of T cell responses to AZD1222 COVID-19 vaccine (dated by TCRdb to about 2021). In terms of the full investigation: AZD1222 recipients whose second dose came at about 4 weeks and those whose second dose came at about 12 weeks were combined into one group, since spike-specific TCR depth and breadth did not differ between the two schedules. A total of just over 230 trial participants underwent TCR sequencing, of whom about 200 had received two doses of AZD1222 and approximately 26 had received two doses of the MenACWY control vaccine. Trial participants were enrolled by age into 18-55, 56-69 and 70-plus year subgroups, with approximately 150, 28 and 58 TCR-sequenced participants respectively.

Points the paper makes about the study in general: Vaccine-associated CD4 TCRs spanned the whole spike protein, with dominant responses in regions 160-218 and 743-854. No day 14 peak-response samples were available, so repertoires were characterized only after the peak T cell response. Participants were mostly white British and included more females than males, and it was suggested by the authors that clonal diversity may have been underestimated. In the small 56-69-year group, the increase in depth fell short of significance, most likely because of low power. Only five or six AZD1222 recipients were SARS-CoV-2 seropositive at baseline, limiting conclusions about previously exposed vaccinees. After two AZD1222 doses, spike-specific TCR breadth and depth were significantly higher than at day 0 and than in MenACWY recipients. Epitopes outside the regions mutated in the B.1.351 and B.1.1.7 variants were reportedly recognized by nearly half of the unique spike-specific TCRs.

As concerns this clone: What antigen it recognizes has not been identified. The input lacks base qualities; no much larger clone sits a single base away.

In the paper's terms, the time point label means: baseline before first vaccination. The vaccinee samples were drawn from two UK trials, COV001 and COV002, one of which was a single-blind randomized controlled phase 2/3 trial testing AZD1222 (ChAdOx1 nCoV-19) in healthy adults. Trial participant PBMC samples were collected at day 0 and day 28 after the second dose for TCRbeta chain sequencing. The CDR3 regions of human TCRbeta chains were analyzed by immunosequencing. The published analysis was carried out like this. TCRs in the repertoires were matched against a reference library of SARS-CoV-2-specific TCRs that had been generated with the MIRA antigen-specificity platform. Breadth was defined as the fraction of unique TCRs that were SARS-CoV-2-associated. Depth was defined as the fraction of total T cells that were SARS-CoV-2-associated. Each spike-specific TCR was assigned to its reactive spike region and to a CD4 or CD8 class using the MIRA data. Log10-transformed breadth and depth values were compared by one-way ANOVA with Sidak's multiple comparisons tests. Sourced from immuneACCESS, this table was stored by TCRdb with only in-frame sequences that have V and J called. A share of the clones is absent; for the studies checked, an unresolved V gene accounts for under half, and the remainder has no known explanation. V and J calls and clone size come straight from that table; D and trimming were deduced from the DNA. This sample has about 110,000 clones in its table, and around 82% of those were observed once. The ten largest clones add up to 4% to 5% of the sample.

This receptor was taken from an adult in good health. This specimen consisted of peripheral blood, obtained on day 0 of AZD1222 vaccination.

Read as DNA, the sequence is TGTGCCAGCAGCTTTAACAGGGTAGACTACACCTTC. Its coded protein is CASSFNRVDYTF. The rearrangement joined TRBV7-2 to TRBJ1-2; matching of 6 bases hints at TRBD1 as the D gene. Deletion took 3 bases off V and 10 bases off J, with a span of 12 bases between the germline ends. The CDR3 measures 12 amino acids from cysteine to phenylalanine. The DNA shown is the 36-base CDR3, in frame from base 1. Taken from the germline V gene, the CDR1 and CDR2 loops are SGHTA and FQGNSA.